The subject of this entry is one TCR beta chain. No antigen is known for it. The entry originates in a study of human thymus T cells. Points from the study as a whole: Apparent bias marked the V and J gene usage of thymic and blood repertoires. Related reports documented highly overlapping thymic repertoires among unrelated individuals.

Clones were read by immunoSEQ multiplex PCR, and TCRdb kept only the in-frame ones, dropping some. Of some 80,000 clones listed, just over 95% were seen once; the top ten hold approximately 0.03%. This CDR3 is 19 amino acids long. CDR1 is SGHTA and CDR2 is FQGNSA in the germline V gene. The J segment lost 6 bases and the V segment lost 2 bases, leaving 20 bases of the junction unmatched. Resections from corrective heart surgery provided thymus tissue. Infants served as donors; they were healthy and Finnish and were having corrective surgery for congenital heart defects. The V gene is TRBV7-2, the J gene TRBJ2-5; the match to TRBD2 covers 8 bases. Source material: thymus tissue. The origin of this receptor is a boy less than two years old with a congenital heart defect but otherwise immunologically healthy. Here the CDR3 reads CASSLTPVRQRGRRKTQYF. Here the CDR3 DNA reads TGTGCCAGCAGCTTAACCCCCGTGAGACAGCGGGGGCGCCGGAAGACCCAGTACTTC.